This T cell receptor (beta chain) was identified during a study of T-cell memory formation after mild COVID-19. The wider study: TCR clusters were largely donor specific. Notes on the study in general: There were some responding clones in pre-infection memory, which suggested that cross-reactive memory had joined.

TCRdb re-called the 5' RACE reads with MiXCR, one entry per CDR3 protein. The data hold about half a million distinct CDR3 sequences, with approximately 18% observed a single time. This CDR3 contains 13 residues. The V end lost 2 bases, the J end lost 7 bases, and 11 bases lay between the germline ends. Notes on this clonotype: Its target is unknown.

V usage is TRBV12-3 or TRBV12-4 and J usage is TRBJ1-1; TRBD1 might be the D (6 bases). The sequenced sample consisted of PBMCs or a T cell subset sorted from them (not recorded which). This TCR derives from an adult woman who had mild COVID-19 (a few samples of this study predate the infection). Cell type and time point are not known. The CDR3 here is CASSLSGDGEAFF. Here the CDR3 DNA reads TGTGCCAGCAGTTTATCAGGGGACGGTGAAGCTTTCTTT.